Listed here are 9 T cell receptor beta chains from one sample, sequenced in a study of long-term antiretroviral therapy in people with HIV. The assay used was immunoSEQ (version v3.0), run at survey level. Assay used: immunoSEQ multiplex PCR; TCRdb lists only in-frame clones, some missing. This table has roughly 28,000 clones, around 90% appearing once. The sequenced sample was unsorted PBMCs, obtained 5 to 5.5 years after starting antiretroviral therapy. Receptors were obtained from a woman aged 40 to 50 with HIV.

The sample holds one count of this clone. The chain links TRBV7-6 to TRBJ2-1; no clear D gene. Per germline, CDR1 SGHVS and CDR2 FNYEAQ. The V end lost 1 base, the J end lost 0 bases, and 7 bases lay between the germline ends. CDR3 length: 15 residues. This CDR3 is CASSLDLSSYNEQFF. DNA for the CDR3: TGTGCCAGCAGCTTAGATCTTAGCTCCTACAATGAGCAGTTCTTC.

Comment on this clone: One end of the junction fails to match germline, which may point to a read error. The chain has TRBV5-4 and TRBJ2-3; D is uncertain. CDR1 is SGHNT and CDR2 is YYREEE in the germline V gene (reference sequence). CDR3 length: 12 amino acids. CDR3 DNA: TGTGCCGGCAGCTTTGGCGCAGATACGCAGTATTTT. Translated: CAGSFGADTQYF.

This clone was counted only a few times. The chain combines TRBV5-8 with TRBJ2-2, with 9 bases identical to TRBD1. This CDR3 region has 14 residues. J lost 7 bases, V lost 0 bases, and 1 base had no gene match. CDR1 SGHTS and CDR2 YDEGEE come from the germline V gene. DNA for the CDR3: TGTGCCAGCAGCTTGGGGGACAGGGACGGGGAGCTGTTTTTT. Translated, it gives CASSLGDRDGELFF. Full variable domain (remainder filled in from reference TRBV5-8 and TRBJ2-2): EAGVTQSPTHLIKTRGQQATLRCSPISGHTSVYWYQQALGLGLQFLLWYDEGEERNRGNFPPRFSGRQFPNYSSELNVNALELEDSALYLCASSLGDRDGELFFGEGSRLTVL.

CDR3 in amino acids: CASSRAGGSGNQPQHF. For the CDR3, the DNA is TGTGCCAGCAGTCGCGCGGGGGGGTCGGGCAATCAGCCCCAGCATTTT. This chain links TRBV6-6 with TRBJ1-5, with TRBD1 as a possible D gene (5 bases). This CDR3 is 16 amino acids long. From germline, CDR1 is MNHNY and CDR2 SVGAGI (reference sequence). Trimming took 5 bases from V and 2 from J, leaving 16 bases between them.

CDR3 in DNA: TGTGCCAGGATTGTGGGGGGTGTTCACACTGAAGCTTTCTTT. Residues: CARIVGGVHTEAFF. V gene TRBV19 combines with J gene TRBJ1-1, with a tentative D call TRBD1 (5 bases). The CDR3 consists of 14 residues. Germline loops: CDR1 LNHDA, CDR2 SQIVND (reference sequence). The V end was cut by 9 bases, the J end by 3 bases, with 17 bases between.

This chain links TRBV19 with TRBJ2-2; D gene uncertain. The germline V gene encodes CDR1 LNHDA and CDR2 SQIVND (reference sequence). The CDR3 totals 14 residues. V was clipped by 4 bases and J by 0 bases, with 6 bases between them. In nucleotides, the CDR3 is TGTGCCAGTAGTAATCAAGCGAACACCGGGGAGCTGTTTTTT. Translating gives CASSNQANTGELFF. Complete variable domain (other parts from reference TRBV19 and TRBJ2-2): DGGITQSPKYLFRKEGQNVTLSCEQNLNHDAMYWYRQDPGQGLRLIYYSQIVNDFQKGDIAEGYSVSREKKESFPLTVTSAQKNPTAFYLCASSNQANTGELFFGEGSRLTVL.

This chain joins TRBV6-1 and TRBJ2-3, with 11 bases lining up with TRBD2. Germline CDR1 reads MNHNS; CDR2 reads SASEGT. This CDR3 is built from 15 residues. V shed 4 bases and J 4 bases; nucleotides not matched to a gene: 4. The CDR3 region is CASSASLAGADTQYF. The CDR3 region has the DNA TGTGCCAGCAGTGCCTCACTAGCGGGAGCAGATACGCAGTATTTT.

The chain links TRBV4-1 to TRBJ2-7; 9 positions agree with TRBD1. The V gene's germline CDR1 is MGHRA and CDR2 YSYEKL. The CDR3 sequence is 16 residues long. J gave up 4 bases and V 2 bases, and 9 bases lay outside the gene matches. The CDR3 DNA follows: TGCGCCAGCAGCCAATCCGACAGGGGGAATTTTTACGAGCAGTACTTC. Amino acid sequence: CASSQSDRGNFYEQYF.

J is TRBJ1-1 and V is TRBV5-4, with D unresolved. The CDR3 sequence is 15 residues long. Germline V gene sequence: CDR1 SGHNT, CDR2 YYREEE (reference sequence). Between the trimmed V and J ends, which lost 1 base and 3 bases, there was a span of 13 bases. This CDR3 is CASSLKTVGDTEAFF. The CDR3 DNA sequence: TGTGCCAGCAGCTTGAAGACCGTTGGGGACACTGAAGCTTTCTTT.